Each of the 25 T cell receptor beta chains below was sequenced from the same sample in a study of CD8 T cells in Susac syndrome. Random hexamers served to reverse transcribe roughly 0.45 to 1 ug RNA. TCRdb called the immunoSEQ multiplex PCR reads again in MiXCR, with one record for every CDR3 protein. This sample carries around 62,000 distinct CDR3 sequences, approximately 90% of them seen once, and the ten largest clones take roughly 0.19%. The sequenced material came from CD8+ T cells from PBMCs. The source of these receptors is a human donor in good health.

The V and J genes are TRBV18 and TRBJ2-7; D ambiguous. The V end was cut by 1 base, the J end by 2 bases, with 6 bases between. The length of the CDR3 is 13 residues. Germline V gives CDR1 KGHSH, CDR2 LQKENI. The CDR3 DNA is TGTGCCAGCTCACCACTTTCTCCCTACGAGCAGTACTTC. This codes for CASSPLSPYEQYF.

The rearrangement uses TRBV5-6 and TRBJ1-2; 7 bases fit TRBD1. The germline CDR1 and CDR2 sequences are SGHDT and YYEEEE. The CDR3 totals 18 residues. The ends lost 0 bases at V and 4 bases at J; junction bases unmatched: 15. The CDR3 sequence is CASSLANLGVRGAYGYTF. DNA of the CDR3: TGTGCCAGCAGCTTGGCCAACTTGGGTGTCAGGGGGGCCTATGGCTACACCTTC.

This clonotype was counted between two and nine times. The chain couples TRBV4-3 to TRBJ2-7, with D perhaps being TRBD1 or TRBD2 (5 bases each). The CDR3 has 15 residues. The germline CDR1 and CDR2 sequences are LGHNA and YSLEER. Trimming cost V 0 bases and J 5 bases, with 14 bases left between them. The CDR3 DNA reads as TGCGCCAGCAGCCAAGATCGAGGCCAGGGAGACGAGCAGTACTTC. This sequence encodes CASSQDRGQGDEQYF.

The chain couples TRBV12-3 or TRBV12-4 to TRBJ2-3, with D unresolved. The CDR3 is 13 amino acids. V lost 7 bases to trimming and J lost 0 bases, with 8 bases between them. Here the CDR3 reads CASISESTDTQYF. As DNA, the CDR3 is TGTGCCAGCATTTCGGAGAGCACAGATACGCAGTATTTT.

This chain connects TRBV7-9 to TRBJ2-5; no firm D call. This CDR3 contains 14 residues. The V gene's germline CDR1 is SEHNR and CDR2 FQNEAQ (reference sequence). The germline V and J ends were trimmed by 5 bases and 1 base, with 11 bases remaining between them. As DNA, the CDR3 is TGTGCCAGCAGCCCGGTTGAGCGCCAAGAGACCCAGTACTTC. It yields the protein CASSPVERQETQYF.

On this clonotype itself: Mismatch with germline at one junction end may stem from a read error. V and J are TRBV29-1 and TRBJ2-1; 8 bases are shared with TRBD2. Germline values: CDR1 SQVTM, CDR2 ANQGSEA. CDR3 size: 11 residues. The CDR3: CSVEETGGPHF. The CDR3 DNA sequence: TGCAGCGTTGAAGAGACGGGGGGGCCCCATTTC.

J is TRBJ2-1 and V is TRBV2; D remains ambiguous. V lost 7 bases and J lost 6, with 4 bases in between. Germline V gene lookup returns CDR1 SNHLY and CDR2 FYNNEI. CDR3 length equals 10 residues. Here the CDR3 reads CASIGNEQFF. The CDR3 DNA follows: TGTGCCAGCATAGGCAATGAGCAGTTCTTC.

This clonotype was recorded once. The V call is TRBV5-1, the J call TRBJ2-5; tentative D call: TRBD2 (5 bases). Germline V lookup: CDR1 SGHRS, CDR2 YFSETQ. Trimming stripped 2 bases from V and 5 bases from J, with 13 bases between. This CDR3 has 14 amino acids. CDR3 nucleotide sequence: TGCGCCAGCAGCTTTCGGCTAGCTTTGGAGACCCAGTACTTC. Its protein product is CASSFRLALETQYF.

The V and J genes are TRBV27 and TRBJ2-3; 9 bases map to TRBD2. Germline CDR1 and CDR2: MNHEY and SMNVEV (reference sequence). With V trimmed by 4 bases and J by 2 bases, 13 bases remained unmatched. The CDR3 consists of 18 residues. This CDR3 is CASSSPRRLAGDTDTQYF. The CDR3 coding sequence is TGTGCCAGCAGTTCTCCCCGTCGTTTAGCGGGGGACACAGATACGCAGTATTTT.

CDR3 sequence reads: CASSLGLGLPSSYNEQFF. The CDR3 DNA follows: TGTGCCAGCAGCTTGGGATTGGGACTACCGAGCTCCTACAATGAGCAGTTCTTC. The V call is TRBV7-3, the J call TRBJ2-1; 7 bases align to TRBD2. The CDR3 runs to 18 residues. Germline V CDR1 and CDR2: SGHTA, FQGTGA. V shed 3 bases, J shed 0 bases, and the junction held 11 bases outside the gene matches.

The chain uses TRBV20-1 and TRBJ2-7; 7 positions agree with TRBD1. The V gene end was trimmed by 2 bases and the J gene end by 2 bases; junction bases not matched to a gene: 6. Germline assignment: CDR1 DFQATT and CDR2 SNEGSKA (reference sequence). The CDR3 sequence is 14 residues long. Here the CDR3 DNA reads TGCAGTGCTAGACCCAAAACAGGGGCCTACGAGCAGTACTTC. Translating it yields CSARPKTGAYEQYF.

This clonotype appeared a few times. The chain employs TRBV12-3 or TRBV12-4 and TRBJ2-1; 8 bases agree with TRBD2. The ends lost 1 base at V and 2 bases at J; junction bases unmatched: 1. CDR3 size: 15 residues. CDR3 nucleotide sequence: TGTGCCAGCAGTTTAGGGCGGGGGGCCTACAATGAGCAGTTCTTC. It is translated as CASSLGRGAYNEQFF.

J is TRBJ2-5 and V is TRBV27, with 8 positions matching TRBD1. Germline assignment: CDR1 MNHEY and CDR2 SMNVEV (reference sequence). The CDR3 loop spans 13 amino acids. Trimming took 5 bases from V and 4 from J; bases not matched to a gene: 3. The CDR3 DNA reads as TGTGCCAGCAGTCTACAGGGGGGAGAGACCCAGTACTTC. Its protein is CASSLQGGETQYF.

V usage is TRBV28 and J usage is TRBJ2-3, with D possibly matching TRBD1 (6 bases). Germline V CDR1 and CDR2: MDHEN, SYDVKM. The V end lost 3 bases, the J end lost 0 bases, and 7 bases lay between the germline ends. The CDR3 spans 14 residues. The CDR3: CASSLDSSTDTQYF. Here the CDR3 DNA reads TGTGCCAGCAGTTTGGACAGCAGCACAGATACGCAGTATTTT.

Only a few counts were recorded for this clonotype. The genes are TRBV7-9 and TRBJ1-5, with 8 bases aligning to TRBD1. CDR3 length equals 16 residues. V shed 4 bases, J shed 2 bases, and the junction held 7 bases outside the gene matches. Germline V lookup: CDR1 SEHNR, CDR2 FQNEAQ (reference sequence). The CDR3 bases are TGTGCCAGCAGCTCTGGACAGGGTACGGGCAATCAGCCCCAGCATTTT. Amino acid sequence: CASSSGQGTGNQPQHF.

V is TRBV20-1 and J is TRBJ2-7; TRBD1 agrees at 7 bases. The CDR3 is 13 amino acids. V shed 3 bases and J 2 bases; nucleotides not matched to a gene: 4. Germline V gene lookup returns CDR1 DFQATT and CDR2 SNEGSKA (reference sequence). In DNA, the CDR3 is TGCAGTGCTAGGGAGACAGGGACCTACGAGCAGTACTTC. Translating gives CSARETGTYEQYF.

The CDR3 region has the DNA TGTGCCAGCAGCTTGGAAGGACGAGACATTCAGTACTTC. Its translation is CASSLEGRDIQYF. This chain uses TRBV5-4 with TRBJ2-4; D call uncertain. CDR1 is SGHNT, CDR2 YYREEE, per germline (reference sequence). There are 13 residues in the CDR3. V dropped 0 bases and J dropped 8 bases, with 9 bases sitting between them. Filled out from reference TRBV5-4 and TRBJ2-4, the complete variable domain reads ETGVTQSPTHLIKTRGQQVTLRCSSQSGHNTVSWYQQALGQGPQFIFQYYREEENGRGNFPPRFSGLQFPNYSSELNVNALELDDSALYLCASSLEGRDIQYFGAGTRLSVL.

V usage is TRBV5-1 and J usage is TRBJ2-3; 9 nucleotides line up with TRBD1. The CDR3 is made up of 16 amino acids. The V gene's germline CDR1 is SGHRS and CDR2 YFSETQ. J lost 3 bases, V lost 4 bases, and 9 bases had no gene match. CDR3 DNA sequence: TGCGCCAGCAGCCCCACCCTGACAGGGGGGACAGATACGCAGTATTTT. This gives the protein CASSPTLTGGTDTQYF. Full variable domain (remainder filled in from reference TRBV5-1 and TRBJ2-3): KAGVTQTPRYLIKTRGQQVTLSCSPISGHRSVSWYQQTPGQGLQFLFEYFSETQRNKGNFPGRFSGRQFSNSRSEMNVSTLELGDSALYLCASSPTLTGGTDTQYFGPGTRLTVL.

This clonotype was detected a few times. This chain connects TRBV6-6 to TRBJ2-7, with TRBD1 matching 7 bases. CDR1 is MNHNY and CDR2 is SVGAGI in the germline V gene (reference sequence). J gave up 2 bases and V 8 bases, and 9 bases lay outside the gene matches. The CDR3 covers 14 residues. CDR3 sequence (DNA): TGTGCCAGCCGATCGCAGGGACAGCCCTACGAGCAGTACTTC. It codes for CASRSQGQPYEQYF.

CDR3 region: CSAISGGRYEQYF. CDR3 DNA sequence: TGCAGTGCTATTAGCGGGGGCCGCTACGAGCAGTACTTC. The V gene is TRBV20-1, the J gene TRBJ2-7, with TRBD2 identical over 9 bases. The V gene end was trimmed by 4 bases and the J gene end by 3 bases; junction bases not matched to a gene: 4. The CDR3 loop spans 13 amino acids. CDR1 DFQATT and CDR2 SNEGSKA come from the germline V gene (reference sequence).

CDR3 loop: CASSFRGSDIYGYTF. The CDR3 coding sequence is TGTGCCAGCAGTTTCAGGGGTTCGGACATATATGGCTACACCTTC. The chain employs TRBV28 and TRBJ1-2; a weak D match, TRBD1 (6 bases). The CDR3 length is 15 residues. The germline CDR1 and CDR2 sequences are MDHEN and SYDVKM. The ends were cut back, 3 bases at V and 5 bases at J, with 16 bases in the middle.

J is TRBJ2-5 and V is TRBV5-6, with a possible D match to TRBD1 (6 bases). The CDR3 contains 15 residues. V was shortened by 0 bases and J by 2 bases, with 11 bases between the two germline ends. Germline CDR1 and CDR2: SGHDT and YYEEEE. CDR3 sequence: CASSLDVGQQETQYF. Written as DNA, the CDR3 is TGTGCCAGCAGCTTGGACGTTGGACAGCAAGAGACCCAGTACTTC.

This chain joins TRBV9 and TRBJ2-3, with 10 bases lining up with TRBD2. Per the germline V gene, CDR1 is SGDLS and CDR2 is YYNGEE. Unmatched junction bases numbered 1, after V lost 0 bases and J lost 0 bases. This CDR3 has 16 residues. This chain's CDR3 is CASSVGSGGSTDTQYF. The CDR3 DNA follows: TGTGCCAGCAGCGTAGGTAGCGGGGGGAGCACAGATACGCAGTATTTT. The variable domain in full, with the rest retrieved from reference TRBV9 and TRBJ2-3, is DSGVTQTPKHLITATGQRVTLRCSPRSGDLSVYWYQQSLDQGLQFLIQYYNGEERAKGNILERFSAQQFPDLHSELNLSSLELGDSALYFCASSVGSGGSTDTQYFGPGTRLTVL.

Only a few counts were recorded for this clonotype. The chain links TRBV27 to TRBJ2-3, with D tentatively TRBD1 (5 bases). The CDR3 totals 14 residues. Germline assignment: CDR1 MNHEY and CDR2 SMNVEV (reference sequence). Trimming cost V 5 bases and J 1 base, with 10 bases left between them. Here the CDR3 reads CASSLVGRTDTQYF. CDR3 sequence (DNA): TGTGCCAGCAGTCTGGTGGGGCGCACAGATACGCAGTATTTT.

The chain combines TRBV27 with TRBJ2-5, with 8 bases lining up with TRBD1. The V gene end was trimmed by 6 bases and the J gene end by 2 bases; junction bases not matched to a gene: 8. The CDR3 is 15 amino acids. Per the germline V gene, CDR1 is MNHEY and CDR2 is SMNVEV (reference sequence). DNA of the CDR3: TGTGCCAGCAGCTCAGGGGGCGCATGGCAAGAGACCCAGTACTTC. This sequence encodes CASSSGGAWQETQYF.